These 10 T cell receptor beta chains were all obtained from the same sample, sequenced in a study of T-cell memory formation after mild COVID-19. TCRdb fed the 5' RACE reads into MiXCR, producing one record per CDR3 protein. Of under 550,000 distinct CDR3 sequences in the sample, over 15% were seen once. The sequenced material came from PBMCs or a T cell subset sorted from them (not recorded which). These receptors all come from a man in his late teens or twenties who had mild COVID-19 (a few samples of this study predate the infection). Cell type and time point are not known.

This clonotype was observed a handful of times. The chain joins TRBV7-9 to TRBJ2-4; 8 bases line up with TRBD1. Germline V gene lookup returns CDR1 SEHNR and CDR2 FQNEAQ (reference sequence). Unmatched junction bases numbered 6, after V lost 5 bases and J lost 6 bases. CDR3 length: 14 residues. CDR3 sequence (DNA): TGTGCCAGCAGCACCCGACAGGGGCGAAACATTCAGTACTTC. It encodes CASSTRQGRNIQYF.

The rearrangement links TRBV10-3 to TRBJ2-3; weak D call: TRBD2 (6 bases). The V gene's germline CDR1 is ENHRY and CDR2 SYGVKD. V lost 3 bases to trimming and J lost 4 bases, with 11 bases between them. This CDR3 region has 14 residues. The CDR3 coding sequence is TGTGCCATCAGTGATCGCGGGGAGTCAGATACGCAGTATTTT. Translation gives CAISDRGESDTQYF.

This chain joins TRBV5-6 and TRBJ1-1, with 7 bases matching TRBD1. The length of the CDR3 is 15 residues. CDR1 SGHDT and CDR2 YYEEEE come from the germline V gene. V shed 4 bases and J 2 bases; nucleotides not matched to a gene: 8. The CDR3 is CASSGATGINTEAFF. The CDR3 bases are TGTGCCAGCAGCGGAGCGACAGGGATCAACACTGAAGCTTTCTTT. The full variable domain, rest sourced from reference TRBV5-6 and TRBJ1-1, is DAGVTQSPTHLIKTRGQQVTLRCSPKSGHDTVSWYQQALGQGPQFIFQYYEEEERQRGNFPDRFSGHQFPNYSSELNVNALLLGDSALYLCASSGATGINTEAFFGQGTRLTVV.

A few counts support this clonotype. Written as DNA, the CDR3 is TGTGCCAGCAGTTCGGAGGAGCAGCCCCAGCATTTT. This gives the protein CASSSEEQPQHF. This chain links TRBV12-3 or TRBV12-4 with TRBJ1-5; D is undetermined. This CDR3 has 12 amino acids. The V gene lost 4 bases and the J gene lost 7 bases, with 8 bases spanning the gap.

This clonotype has just a few counts. The rearrangement joins TRBV4-1 to TRBJ2-1; 9 bases are shared with TRBD2. CDR3 length: 15 residues. Germline trimming cut 1 base from V and 7 bases from J; bases unmatched to any gene: 5. Germline V CDR1 and CDR2: MGHRA, YSYEKL. CDR3 sequence (DNA): TGCGCCAGCAGCCAAGTGAATCTAGCGGGGAATGAGCAGTTCTTC. The encoded protein is CASSQVNLAGNEQFF.

This clonotype was seen only a few times. This chain connects TRBV12-3 or TRBV12-4 to TRBJ2-6; 9 bases line up with TRBD1. The CDR3 loop spans 20 amino acids. The trim removed 5 bases at V and 0 bases at J, leaving 14 bases unmatched. The CDR3 reads CASSPTRDRAYSSGANVLTF. The CDR3 DNA is TGTGCCAGCAGTCCAACCCGGGACAGGGCATACAGCTCTGGGGCCAACGTCCTGACTTTC.

This chain joins TRBV7-9 and TRBJ2-7; D remains unclear. Germline CDR1 and CDR2: SEHNR and FQNEAQ (reference sequence). V was cut by 2 bases and J by 3 bases, with 5 bases left in between. This CDR3 region has 12 residues. CDR3: CASSLSNYEQYF. CDR3 DNA sequence: TGTGCCAGCAGCTTAAGCAACTACGAGCAGTACTTC.

The chain couples TRBV6-5 to TRBJ1-2; D might be TRBD1 (5 bases). CDR1 is MNHEY, CDR2 SVGAGI, per germline. Trimming stripped 0 bases from V and 0 bases from J, with 11 bases between. The CDR3 is 16 amino acids. For the CDR3, the DNA is TGTGCCAGCAGTTACTCGGGGGAAATAGCTAACTATGGCTACACCTTC. Translated: CASSYSGEIANYGYTF.

In its sample, this clonotype was seen a few times. V usage is TRBV7-9 and J usage is TRBJ1-1, with D possibly TRBD1 on 6 matching bases. V lost 5 bases to trimming and J lost 1 base, with 14 bases between them. The CDR3 loop spans 15 amino acids. In germline, CDR1 is SEHNR, CDR2 FQNEAQ (reference sequence). The CDR3, as DNA: TGTGCCAGCAGCACAAACGGGGGCCGGAACACTGAAGCTTTCTTT. The encoded protein is CASSTNGGRNTEAFF.

The chain is built from TRBV29-1 and TRBJ1-5, with 9 positions matching TRBD1. V trimming: 4 bases; J trimming: 6 bases; junction bases outside the gene matches: 10. The CDR3 runs 15 residues. Germline-derived CDR1 and CDR2 are SQVTM and ANQGSEA. This CDR3 reads CSVAEGQGKGQPQHF. The DNA of the CDR3 is TGCAGCGTTGCCGAGGGACAGGGCAAGGGTCAGCCCCAGCATTTT.